This TCR beta chain is drawn from a study of blood T cell repertoires in COVID-19. Turning to the study itself: COVID-19 samples from acute and convalescent phases originated in the United States, Italy and Spain.

This clone was seen just once. Clones were sequenced by immunoSEQ multiplex PCR, and TCRdb holds only the in-frame ones, with some missing. This table holds around 620,000 clones, approximately 90% found once. The sequencing input was peripheral blood. The sequence came from a woman between 18 and 29 years old with acute or convalescent COVID-19.

Here the CDR3 DNA reads TGTGCCAGCTCATCAGACAGGGGAGTCACTGAAGCTTTCTTT. This encodes CASSSDRGVTEAFF. V is TRBV18 and J is TRBJ1-1, with 8 nucleotides matching TRBD1. Germline V gene lookup returns CDR1 KGHSH and CDR2 LQKENI. V trimming: 5 bases; J trimming: 4 bases; junction bases outside the gene matches: 6. The CDR3 totals 14 residues.